This TCR beta chain was profiled in a study of T cells in localized non-small cell lung cancer. Profiled with immunoSEQ multiplex PCR; TCRdb holds only in-frame clones, not every one. Among tens of thousands of clones listed, approximately 78% were seen once. As concerns this clone: Antigen specificity is unknown.

Germline values: CDR1 GTSNPN, CDR2 SVGIG (reference sequence). The CDR3 covers 13 residues. Trimming pared 5 bases from V and 1 base from J, leaving 9 bases between. General observations from the study: Exceeding tumor, uninvolved adjacent lung had the highest T cell clonality. Out of the top 100 tumor clones, a median approximately 57 were seen in adjacent lung.

This TCR came from a woman aged 40 to 75 with stage I lung adenocarcinoma. This specimen was peripheral blood, taken before any cancer treatment. V usage is TRBV30 and J usage is TRBJ1-5; D call uncertain. CDR3 sequence (DNA): TGTGCCTGGGCAGGACGGAGCAATCAGCCCCAGCATTTT. Protein product: CAWAGRSNQPQHF.